This passage covers 30 T cell receptor beta chains from one sample sequenced in a study of blood T cells in healthy people across ages. For the second PCR, which ran for roughly 7 to 11 cycles, a sample-barcoded 5' primer and a J-beta primer mix were used. TCRdb reprocessed the 5' RACE reads with MiXCR, giving one entry per CDR3 protein. The sample contains more than 900,000 distinct CDR3 sequences, 20% to 25% of which appear only once. This sample was also put to use in a study of T cells of mothers and their children.

The specimen was blood. Every receptor here comes from a girl aged 2-10 years in good health.

This clonotype is a singleton in its sample. The chain links TRBV7-9 to TRBJ2-3; 9 bases line up with TRBD2. The CDR3 runs to 14 residues. Germline CDR1 reads SEHNR; CDR2 reads FQNEAQ (reference sequence). V trimming: 3 bases; J trimming: 5 bases; junction bases outside the gene matches: 3. The CDR3 region has the DNA TGTGCCAGCAGCTTTCCAGCGGGGGGAGATACGCAGTATTTT. Translation gives CASSFPAGGDTQYF.

This clonotype has a handful of counts. One junction end does not reproduce the germline sequence, and a read error may be involved. This sequence joins TRBV25-1 and TRBJ2-2, with 8 nucleotides matching TRBD2. CDR3 size: 16 residues. CDR1 and CDR2 from the germline V gene are MGHDK and SYGVNS. The DNA for the CDR3 is TGTGCCAGCAGTGAATGGGTGCTAGCGGGTACCGGGGAGCCGTTTTTT. Translation gives CASSEWVLAGTGEPFF.

This clonotype was detected only a few times. The rearrangement links TRBV20-1 to TRBJ2-4; possible D gene TRBD2, 5 bases. The germline gives CDR1 DFQATT, CDR2 SNEGSKA (reference sequence). The CDR3 has 18 amino acids. The V gene lost 0 bases and the J gene lost 8 bases, with 26 bases spanning the gap. The CDR3 DNA reads TGCAGTGCTAGAGATGGGGTTGGGCTGCGACCCCTGGAGGACATTCAGTACTTC. It specifies CSARDGVGLRPLEDIQYF.

The V and J genes are TRBV6-2 or TRBV6-3 and TRBJ1-4; D is ambiguous. The germline gives CDR1 MNHEY, CDR2 SVGEGT. The CDR3 covers 14 residues. Trimming stripped 2 bases from V and 4 bases from J, with 8 bases between. The CDR3 nucleotides are TGTGCCAGCAGTTACCTTCGCCGTAATGAAAAACTGTTTTTT. This sequence encodes CASSYLRRNEKLFF.

The chain has TRBV1 and TRBJ2-5. TRBV1 is given as a pseudogene. This CDR3 region has 12 residues. The CDR3 DNA is TGCACCAGCAGCCTACCCCAAGAGACCCAGTACTTC. This encodes CTSSLPQETQYF.

This clonotype was found a few times. The chain recombines TRBV12-3 or TRBV12-4 with TRBJ2-2; no clear D. CDR3 size: 14 residues. V was pared by 2 bases and J by 4 bases, with 8 bases between. CDR3 loop: CASSLIWSTGELFF. Here the CDR3 DNA reads TGTGCCAGCAGTTTAATATGGAGCACCGGGGAGCTGTTTTTT.

V is TRBV28 and J is TRBJ2-5; TRBD2 matches at 8 bases. Germline V gene lookup returns CDR1 MDHEN and CDR2 SYDVKM. The CDR3 length is 14 residues. The V and J ends lost 6 bases and 5 bases, in that order; junction bases with no gene match: 8. CDR3 DNA sequence: TGTGCCAGCAGGCCGCTGCCGGGAGGGGAGACCCAGTACTTC. Protein sequence: CASRPLPGGETQYF.

V gene TRBV29-1 combines with J gene TRBJ1-1; D unclear. CDR3 length: 12 amino acids. Germline CDR1 reads SQVTM; CDR2 reads ANQGSEA. The V gene lost 7 bases and the J gene lost 6 bases, with 15 bases spanning the gap. The CDR3 sequence is CSAQNGVAEAFF. DNA of the CDR3: TGCAGCGCCCAAAACGGGGTCGCTGAAGCTTTCTTT.

This clonotype appeared a single time. This chain uses TRBV12-3 or TRBV12-4 with TRBJ1-2; D remains unclear. Trimming left V 4 bases short and J 10 bases short, with 13 bases between. This CDR3 region has 12 residues. The CDR3 nucleotides are TGTGCCAGCAGTTATTTAACGGTGGACTACACCTTC. Amino acid sequence: CASSYLTVDYTF.

This CDR3 is CASSQDFAGAYNEQFF. As DNA, the CDR3 is TGTGCCAGCAGCCAAGATTTCGCGGGAGCTTACAATGAGCAGTTCTTC. This chain connects TRBV14 to TRBJ2-1, with 7 positions matching TRBD2. Germline lookup yields CDR1 SGHDN and CDR2 FVKESK. CDR3 length equals 16 residues. The V segment lost 0 bases and the J segment 4 bases; nucleotides outside the gene matches: 6.

The rearrangement uses TRBV7-9 and TRBJ2-1; perhaps TRBD2 as D (6 bases). The CDR3 consists of 15 residues. V was trimmed by 3 bases and J by 5 bases, leaving 14 bases between them. Germline lookup yields CDR1 SEHNR and CDR2 FQNEAQ (reference sequence). CDR3 sequence: CASSLLPGGNNEQFF. For the CDR3, the DNA is TGTGCCAGCAGCTTGCTACCGGGCGGGAACAATGAGCAGTTCTTC.

The J gene is TRBJ1-5, the V gene TRBV21-1; TRBD1, the D gene given by the table, was not confirmed from the DNA. TRBV21-1 is assigned pseudogene status. The CDR3 extends over 15 amino acids. The CDR3 DNA follows: TGTGCCAGCAGCAAAGAGGGGAAGGGGGGTCAGCCCCAGCATTTT. It codes for CASSKEGKGGQPQHF.

This clonotype was counted only a few times. CDR3 sequence: CSVAAGDTDTQYF. CDR3 nucleotide sequence: TGCAGCGTTGCGGCGGGGGATACAGATACGCAGTATTTT. The J gene is TRBJ2-3, the V gene TRBV29-1; 7 nucleotides line up with TRBD2. Trimming removed 4 bases from V and 3 bases from J; junction bases left unmatched: 4. Germline V lookup: CDR1 SQVTM, CDR2 ANQGSEA. This CDR3 comprises 13 residues.

This rearrangement joins TRBV5-1 to TRBJ2-6; D unresolved. Germline V lookup: CDR1 SGHRS, CDR2 YFSETQ. This CDR3 has 19 residues. The V end lost 0 bases, the J end lost 2 bases, and 18 bases lay between the germline ends. The CDR3, as DNA: TGCGCCAGCAGCTTGGGATTCACTGGATATCCCCCTGGGGCCAACGTCCTGACTTTC. It specifies CASSLGFTGYPPGANVLTF.

The J gene is TRBJ2-3, the V gene TRBV6-6; D gene uncertain. Germline CDR1 reads MNHNY; CDR2 reads SVGAGI (reference sequence). V lost 1 base to trimming and J lost 5 bases, with 7 bases between them. The CDR3 extends over 13 amino acids. The CDR3 bases are TGTGCCAGCAGTTACTTTAGTGGAGATACGCAGTATTTT. Translation gives CASSYFSGDTQYF.

This clonotype was counted a few times. V is TRBV6-6 and J is TRBJ1-6, with 7 bases aligning to TRBD1. The germline V gene has CDR1 MNHNY and CDR2 SVGAGI (reference sequence). With 6 bases clipped from V and 9 bases from J, the junction kept 8 bases outside the gene matches. The CDR3 is 14 amino acids. For the CDR3, the DNA is TGTGCCAGCAGGGGTACAGGGGTGGGTTCACCCCTCCACTTT. It is translated as CASRGTGVGSPLHF.

This clonotype has more than one count but fewer than ten. The CDR3 loop reads CASSVFVAQETQYF. CDR3 nucleotide sequence: TGTGCCAGCTCGGTCTTCGTCGCTCAAGAGACCCAGTACTTC. This chain links TRBV2 with TRBJ2-5; D gene ambiguous. Germline-derived CDR1 and CDR2 are SNHLY and FYNNEI. The CDR3 extends over 14 amino acids. The V end lost 8 bases, the J end lost 2 bases, and 15 bases lay between the germline ends.

The chain employs TRBV18 and TRBJ2-7, with 13 bases matching TRBD2. This CDR3 contains 15 residues. Trimming at V came to 6 bases and at J to 0 bases, leaving 2 bases not matched to a gene. CDR1 and CDR2 (germline): KGHSH, LQKENI. The CDR3, as DNA: TGTGCCAGCTCTGGGACTAGCGGGGACTCCTACGAGCAGTACTTC. It is translated as CASSGTSGDSYEQYF.

This chain joins TRBV6-2 or TRBV6-3 and TRBJ1-6, with D possibly matching TRBD1 (6 bases). The germline CDR1 and CDR2 sequences are MNHEY and SVGEGT. This CDR3 is 16 amino acids long. With 5 bases removed from V and 11 bases from J, the gap between germline ends came to 22 bases. CDR3 amino acids: CASSPRRGTVNTPLHF. CDR3 bases: TGTGCCAGCAGTCCGCGTAGGGGGACGGTGAATACACCCCTCCACTTT.

This rearrangement joins TRBV20-1 to TRBJ1-2; possible D gene TRBD1, 5 bases. CDR3 length equals 13 residues. V dropped 5 bases and J dropped 6 bases, with 16 bases sitting between them. The germline V gene encodes CDR1 DFQATT and CDR2 SNEGSKA (reference sequence). This chain's CDR3 is CSAPGTEENGYTF. CDR3 coding DNA: TGCAGTGCTCCCGGGACGGAAGAAAATGGCTACACCTTC.

In this sample, this clonotype turned up many times. The rearrangement joins TRBV7-6 to TRBJ1-4; 7 nucleotides match TRBD1. The germline V gene encodes CDR1 SGHVS and CDR2 FNYEAQ. The CDR3 extends over 15 amino acids. With 5 bases clipped from V and 8 bases from J, the junction kept 11 bases outside the gene matches. The CDR3 loop reads CASSRDSSLGEKLFF. The CDR3 region has the DNA TGTGCCAGCAGCCGGGACAGCTCTTTGGGGGAAAAACTGTTTTTT.

The chain has TRBV28 and TRBJ2-1, with D unclear. The J call could be wrong; TRBJ2-5 is a better fit for the DNA end. Germline V gene lookup returns CDR1 MDHEN and CDR2 SYDVKM. The CDR3 spans 13 residues. CDR3 sequence: CASSLIDRETQYF. CDR3 nucleotides: TGTGCCAGCAGTTTAATAGACCGGGAGACCCAGTACTTC.

The V and J genes are TRBV4-3 and TRBJ2-3, with D maybe TRBD1 (5 bases). Deletions cut 0 bases from V and 1 base from J, with 11 bases between. CDR1 is LGHNA and CDR2 is YSLEER in the germline V gene. There are 16 residues in the CDR3. CDR3 nucleotides: TGCGCCAGCAGCCAAGATTCGTTACAGGGCACAGATACGCAGTATTTT. It encodes CASSQDSLQGTDTQYF.

This clonotype has more than one count but fewer than ten. The chain is built from TRBV20-1 and TRBJ1-2; no clear D gene. CDR3 size: 12 residues. The V and J ends lost 3 bases and 0 bases respectively, with 5 bases between them. Germline V gives CDR1 DFQATT, CDR2 SNEGSKA (reference sequence). In DNA form, the CDR3 reads TGCAGTGCTAGGGGGACTAACTATGGCTACACCTTC. Its protein is CSARGTNYGYTF.

The chain couples TRBV7-9 to TRBJ1-1; tentative D call: TRBD1 (5 bases). This CDR3 has 12 residues. V dropped 7 bases and J dropped 11 bases, with 17 bases sitting between them. Germline lookup yields CDR1 SEHNR and CDR2 FQNEAQ (reference sequence). The CDR3 coding sequence is TGTGCCAGCAACGCAGGGACGGTGGAGGCTTTCTTT. As protein: CASNAGTVEAFF.

This clonotype showed up just a few times. The chain uses TRBV20-1 and TRBJ2-5; 7 positions agree with TRBD2. The CDR3 runs 17 residues. V was clipped by 4 bases and J by 3 bases; unmatched bases: 17. Per germline, CDR1 DFQATT and CDR2 SNEGSKA (reference sequence). CDR3 sequence reads: CSATFPLLGGRKETQYF. The CDR3 region has the DNA TGCAGTGCTACATTTCCCCTTTTGGGGGGGAGGAAAGAGACCCAGTACTTC.

The J gene is TRBJ2-3, the V gene TRBV20-1, with 9 bases identical to TRBD2. The CDR3 is 15 residues long. V was pared by 2 bases and J by 5 bases, with 8 bases of the junction left unmatched. CDR1 and CDR2 (germline): DFQATT, SNEGSKA (reference sequence). Here the CDR3 reads CSARNSGGPIDTQYF. CDR3 in DNA: TGCAGTGCTAGAAATAGCGGGGGTCCCATAGATACGCAGTATTTT.

This clonotype appeared a few times. The rearrangement uses TRBV29-1 and TRBJ2-7; TRBD1 aligns across 8 bases. With 5 bases clipped from V and 5 bases from J, the junction kept 5 bases outside the gene matches. This CDR3 is 12 amino acids long. From germline, CDR1 is SQVTM and CDR2 ANQGSEA. The CDR3 spells CSVMTGEDEQYF. CDR3 bases: TGCAGCGTTATGACAGGGGAAGACGAGCAGTACTTC.

This clonotype has just a few counts. This sequence joins TRBV20-1 and TRBJ2-7, with D hard to call. Germline values: CDR1 DFQATT, CDR2 SNEGSKA (reference sequence). The CDR3 is 14 residues long. V was clipped by 0 bases and J by 3 bases, with 12 bases between them. CDR3 in amino acids: CSARESVPHYEQYF. The CDR3 DNA sequence: TGCAGTGCTAGAGAGTCCGTTCCACACTACGAGCAGTACTTC.

The CDR3 loop reads CASSFRDNGPPTNQPQHF. The CDR3 nucleotides read TGTGCCAGCAGTTTCCGGGACAACGGTCCACCGACTAATCAGCCCCAGCATTTT. The genes are TRBV2 and TRBJ1-5; TRBD1 is a possible D gene (6 bases). The CDR3 runs to 18 residues. The V and J ends lost 5 bases and 4 bases respectively, with 24 bases between them. Germline V gene data show CDR1 as SNHLY and CDR2 as FYNNEI.